This T cell receptor (beta chain) was retrieved from a study of blood T cell repertoires in COVID-19 (TCRdb year 2020). With respect to the entire study: Samples covering the acute and convalescent phases of COVID-19 were provided by collaborators in the United States, Italy and Spain. A freely available public database, intended as a resource for researchers studying the immune response to SARS-CoV-2, is where the repertoires were released. The dataset comprised deeply sampled blood TCRbeta repertoires from subjects exposed to, actively infected with, or recovered from COVID-19. Where available, HLA class I and class II types were obtained from metadata supplied by the sample provider rather than from assay-based typing. The prospective study material was composed of cDNA or gDNA derived from T cells, B-cell-depleted T cells, or PBMCs. Nearly every sample came with metadata listing a de-identified subject ID, COVID-19 status, age in years and sex. The samples were drawn from two sources: the first 160 participants of the ongoing ImmuneRACE study, and over 1,000 subjects contributed by 6 global collaborators. Broader findings and caveats from the paper: The amount of clinical and demographic metadata varied by source and participant and was provided uncurated.

CDR1 and CDR2 (SQVTM, ANQGSEA) derive from the germline V gene. The CDR3 runs 12 residues from the cysteine to the phenylalanine. Left in the record is the CDR3 DNA by itself, 36 bases read in frame from the first base. V and J are truncated by 2 bases and 5 bases respectively, leaving an intervening sequence of 9 bases. Whole blood was collected in K2EDTA tubes by collaborating institutions according to the institutions' own protocols. For TCRbeta analysis, collaborator samples were shipped as frozen whole blood, as isolated PBMCs, or as DNA extracted from either sample type. Regarding this clone: Its antigen is unknown. No base quality information exists; no much larger clone differs at one position.

The immunoSEQ Assay, a bias-controlled multiplex PCR, was used to amplify TCRbeta CDR3 regions from genomic DNA. The study's own analysis went as follows. The number of nucleated cells in each sample was estimated by amplification of reference gene primers within the assay. Sequence reads were collapsed and filtered to measure the absolute abundance of every unique TCRbeta CDR3 rearrangement. For each sample, productive Simpson clonality was calculated by taking the square root of Simpson's diversity index across productive rearrangements. Sourced from immuneACCESS, this table was stored by TCRdb with only in-frame sequences that have V and J called. A share of the clones is absent; for the studies checked, an unresolved V gene accounts for under half, and the remainder has no known explanation. The DNA was the basis for D and trimming; V, J and clone size are from that table. The sample table lists roughly 100,000 clones, almost 95% of them with a count of one. Of the sample, approximately 5.8% falls within the top ten clones.

The source material was peripheral blood. The sequence joins TRBV29-1 to TRBJ1-2; TRBD1 could be the D gene, as 5 bases match. The TCR was taken from a man aged 45-65 years with active COVID-19. The CDR3 region: CSVETGVYGYTF. The bases read TGCAGCGTTGAAACAGGTGTTTATGGCTACACCTTC.